This section outlines one T cell receptor beta chain sequence together with its context. Antigen: not known. The data derive from a study of cytomegalovirus exposure and HLA in healthy donors. General study results and limits: The authors later found HLA-associated TCR beta chains more clonally expanded than equally common others.

This PCR relied on a set of 60 Vbeta primers and 13 Jbeta primers. Sequencing used immunoSEQ multiplex PCR; TCRdb keeps in-frame clones, though not all of them. The table records approximately 65,000 clones, approximately 70% of them present only once. This clonotype originated in a man aged 40-49 years in good health and CMV-seropositive. The sample was PBMCs.

CDR3 sequence: CASSQDLGNTIYF. For the CDR3, the DNA is TGTGCCAGCAGCCAAGACCTTGGAAACACCATATATTTT. This chain uses TRBV4-2 with TRBJ1-3; D not certain. The ends were cut back, 0 bases at V and 3 bases at J, with 3 bases in the middle. CDR1 is LGHNA and CDR2 is YNFKEQ in the germline V gene. CDR3 length: 13 amino acids.